Listed below are T cell receptor beta chains from one sample, sequenced in a study of shared clonotypes between healthy human individuals. Some clones are missing from TCRdb's copy, which holds only in-frame ones; the method was immunoSEQ multiplex PCR. The sample includes around 700,000 clones, about two thirds seen only once; the top ten take approximately 1.8%. The sequenced sample consisted of memory CD4+ T cells sorted from blood. The receptors derive from a woman between 25 and 40 years old in good health. Both conserved end residues are part of each CDR3. The D gene is left open where the match is weak. Clone size is shown for a subset of rows, as once, few, many or a class of expanded clone.

TRBJ1-5,TRBD1,TRBV7-9,once,17,CASSLSPVGQGNQPQHF,TGTGCCAGCAGCTTAAGTCCGGTCGGACAGGGCAATCAGCCCCAGCATTTT
TRBJ1-3,NA,TRBV28,NA,13,CASSLGAGNTIYF,TGTGCCAGCAGTCTCGGTGCTGGAAACACCATATATTTT
TRBJ2-7,NA,TRBV7-2,NA,12,CASSSTPGTPHF,TGTGCCAGCAGCTCAACTCCCGGGACGCCCCATTTC
TRBJ2-5,TRBD2,TRBV28,NA,15,CASSPLAGGQETQYF,TGTGCCAGCAGTCCTTTAGCGGGAGGCCAAGAGACCCAGTACTTC
TRBJ1-2,TRBD1,TRBV29-1,many,15,CSVEEATGGTGGYTF,TGCAGCGTTGAAGAGGCAACAGGGGGCACGGGTGGCTACACCTTC
TRBJ2-3,TRBD2,TRBV7-3,NA,15,CASSSIAGVTDTQYF,TGTGCCAGCAGCAGCATAGCGGGAGTCACAGATACGCAGTATTTT
TRBJ2-1,TRBD1,TRBV18,NA,15,CASSPDRSSYNEQFF,TGTGCCAGCTCACCGGACAGGAGCTCCTACAATGAGCAGTTCTTC
TRBJ2-7,NA,TRBV18,NA,18,CASSPFSPMGEAAYEQYF,TGTGCCAGCTCACCCTTTTCTCCTATGGGGGAGGCCGCCTACGAGCAGTACTTC
TRBJ2-5,NA,TRBV7-3,few,15,CASSRSSSPQETQYF,TGTGCCAGCAGCCGTTCTTCTAGCCCCCAAGAGACCCAGTACTTC
TRBJ2-7,NA,TRBV19,NA,14,CASRANTGTYEQYF,TGTGCCAGTAGGGCGAACACGGGCACCTACGAGCAGTACTTC
TRBJ1-2,NA,TRBV5-1,NA,12,CASSLVGGGYTF,TGCGCCAGCAGCTTGGTAGGGGGAGGCTACACCTTC
TRBJ2-2,NA,TRBV2,few,14,CASRTPGNTGELFF,TGTGCCAGCAGAACTCCGGGGAACACCGGGGAGCTGTTTTTT
TRBJ2-7,TRBD1,TRBV2,NA,14,CASNQDRGLYEQYF,TGTGCCAGCAATCAGGACAGGGGTTTGTACGAGCAGTACTTC
TRBJ2-5,TRBD2,TRBV27,many,15,CASRRLAGGLETQYF,TGTGCCAGCAGAAGACTAGCGGGAGGGCTGGAGACCCAGTACTTC
TRBJ1-1,NA,TRBV7-9,NA,15,CASSLQTVMNTEAFF,TGTGCCAGCAGCTTACAGACAGTTATGAACACTGAAGCTTTCTTT
TRBJ2-3,TRBD1,TRBV19,NA,15,CASSIGDRPSDTQYF,TGTGCCAGTAGTATCGGGGACAGACCCTCCGATACGCAGTATTTT
TRBJ1-5,NA,TRBV2,NA,15,CASSAPEGRVQPQHF,TGTGCCAGCAGTGCCCCGGAGGGCAGGGTGCAGCCCCAGCATTTT
TRBJ2-7,TRBD1,TRBV2,NA,14,CASSVPGQGAAQYF,TGTGCCAGCAGTGTACCGGGACAGGGGGCGGCGCAGTACTTC
TRBJ2-6,NA,TRBV7-3,NA,15,CASSPYYSGANVLTF,TGTGCCAGCAGCCCGTACTACTCTGGGGCCAACGTCCTGACTTTC
TRBJ1-5,NA,TRBV6-5,NA,13,CASRRHGNQPQHF,TGTGCCAGCAGACGACACGGCAATCAGCCCCAGCATTTT
TRBJ2-2,TRBD2,TRBV5-1,NA,17,CASSLAGLAVNTGELFF,TGCGCCAGCAGCTTGGCGGGCCTAGCGGTGAACACCGGGGAGCTGTTTTTT
TRBJ1-3,NA,TRBV27,few,16,CASSLGPSLSGNTIYF,TGTGCCAGCAGTTTGGGTCCCAGCCTCTCTGGAAACACCATATATTTT
TRBJ2-2,NA,TRBV5-1,many,15,CASSSLVGGTGELFF,TGCGCCAGCAGCTCTCTAGTCGGGGGCACCGGGGAGCTGTTTTTT
TRBJ1-5,NA,TRBV28,NA,13,CASSFDLNQPQHF,TGTGCCAGCAGCTTTGACCTTAATCAGCCCCAGCATTTT
TRBJ1-2,NA,TRBV4-1,NA,15,CASSQGQGALYGYTF,TGCGCCAGCAGCCAGGGCCAAGGGGCACTCTATGGCTACACCTTC
TRBJ2-3,TRBD2,TRBV28,NA,13,CASGGLAGDTQYF,TGTGCCAGCGGGGGACTAGCGGGAGATACGCAGTATTTT
TRBJ2-3,NA,TRBV5-4,NA,15,CASSLVQGGTDTQYF,TGTGCCAGCAGCTTGGTACAGGGAGGGACAGATACGCAGTATTTT
TRBJ2-7,NA,TRBV7-6,once,16,CASSPYRGRTRHEQYF,TGTGCCAGCAGCCCATACAGGGGCCGGACTAGACACGAGCAGTACTTC
TRBJ2-7,NA,TRBV11-2,NA,17,CASSLEDPGVYPYEQYF,TGTGCCAGCAGCTTGGAGGACCCCGGGGTCTACCCCTACGAGCAGTACTTC
TRBJ2-1,NA,TRBV6-1,NA,11,CASSNFGEQFF,TGTGCCAGCAGTAATTTTGGGGAGCAGTTCTTC
TRBJ1-1,NA,TRBV27,NA,14,CASSTGRGNTEAFF,TGTGCCAGCAGTACAGGAAGGGGGAACACTGAAGCTTTCTTT
TRBJ1-5,NA,TRBV18,NA,13,CASSPLGDQPQHF,TGTGCCAGCTCACCCTTGGGCGATCAGCCCCAGCATTTT
TRBJ2-6,NA,TRBV11-1,NA,18,CASSQQVGAGSGANVLTF,TGTGCCAGCAGCCAGCAGGTTGGGGCCGGCTCTGGGGCCAACGTCCTGACTTTC
TRBJ2-5,NA,TRBV21-1,NA,16,CASSKPNAGWQETQYF,TGTGCCAGCAGCAAGCCGAACGCGGGATGGCAAGAGACCCAGTACTTC
TRBJ2-6,TRBD1,TRBV5-1,NA,18,CASSPIGQGATGANVLTF,TGCGCCAGCAGCCCGATAGGACAGGGGGCAACTGGGGCCAACGTCCTGACTTTC
TRBJ1-1,NA,TRBV15,NA,15,CATSRDRRVNTEAFF,TGTGCCACCAGCAGAGATCGGAGGGTCAACACTGAAGCTTTCTTT
TRBJ1-2,TRBD1,TRBV6-5,once,15,CASSSQTGGSYGYTF,TGTGCCAGCAGTTCCCAAACAGGGGGCAGCTATGGCTACACCTTC
TRBJ2-1,TRBD2,TRBV19,few,15,CASRLAGGTYNEQFF,TGTGCCAGTAGGCTAGCGGGAGGGACCTACAATGAGCAGTTCTTC
TRBJ2-6,TRBD1,TRBV4-1,NA,17,CASSQRQGTSGANVLTF,TGCGCCAGCAGCCAGAGACAGGGGACCTCTGGGGCCAACGTCCTGACTTTC
TRBJ2-5,TRBD2,TRBV4-1,NA,16,CASSQLGLAGGETQYF,TGCGCCAGCAGCCAACTGGGACTAGCGGGAGGTGAGACCCAGTACTTC
TRBJ1-2,NA,TRBV19,NA,13,CASSSRDLSGYTF,TGTGCCAGTAGTTCCCGGGACTTGTCTGGCTACACCTTC
TRBJ2-5,TRBD1,TRBV5-1,NA,15,CASSSGDRDRETQYF,TGCGCCAGCAGTAGTGGGGACAGGGACCGAGAGACCCAGTACTTC
TRBJ2-5,TRBD2,TRBV6-1,NA,15,CASSPMTSTGETQYF,TGTGCCAGCAGCCCCATGACTAGCACGGGAGAGACCCAGTACTTC
TRBJ2-2,TRBD2,TRBV6-1,medium-sized,17,CASSEGSLAGVTGELFF,TGTGCCAGCAGTGAAGGTTCGCTAGCGGGAGTTACCGGGGAGCTGTTTTTT
TRBJ1-2,NA,TRBV10-3,NA,13,CAAQASVSYGYTF,TGTGCCGCCCAGGCCTCGGTGAGCTATGGCTACACCTTC
TRBJ1-5,NA,TRBV6-6,NA,16,CASSYGQALSNQPQHF,TGTGCCAGCAGTTACGGGCAGGCCCTTAGCAATCAGCCCCAGCATTTT
TRBJ1-2,NA,TRBV29-1,few,12,CSVVMVFGGYTF,TGCAGCGTTGTTATGGTGTTTGGGGGCTACACCTTC